The rows below give T cell receptor beta chains drawn from one sample of a study of T cell responses to AZD1222 COVID-19 vaccine. Data came from immunoSEQ multiplex PCR; TCRdb stores just in-frame clones and leaves some out. The sample holds some 120,000 clones, about 86% seen once. The sequenced sample was peripheral blood, obtained on day 0 of AZD1222 vaccination. The receptor source for this set is an adult in good health. Both conserved end residues are part of each CDR3. The order of the fields is V gene, clone size, D gene, J gene, CDR3 protein, CDR3 DNA. D genes are given only for firm matches. Only part of the rows carry a size: once, few, many, or a class if the clone is expanded.

TRBV2,NA,NA,TRBJ1-1,CASSLPWGQPNLGNTEAFF,TGTGCCAGCAGTCTGCCGTGGGGGCAGCCTAATTTAGGGAACACTGAAGCTTTCTTT
TRBV6-5,NA,NA,TRBJ2-7,CASSYRGGLRIYEQYF,TGTGCCAGCAGTTACCGTGGAGGGTTGAGGATCTACGAGCAGTACTTC
TRBV6-5,NA,NA,TRBJ1-1,CASSYGGINTEAFF,TGTGCCAGCAGTTACGGGGGGATCAACACTGAAGCTTTCTTT
TRBV24-1,NA,NA,TRBJ1-2,CATSDFGQNYGYTF,TGTGCCACCAGTGATTTCGGCCAAAACTATGGCTACACCTTC
TRBV7-9,NA,NA,TRBJ1-4,CASSLGGRGEKLFF,TGTGCCAGCAGCTTAGGGGGACGGGGTGAAAAACTGTTTTTT
TRBV5-1,few,NA,TRBJ1-1,CASTFDRNTEAFF,TGCGCCAGCACATTTGACAGGAACACTGAAGCTTTCTTT
TRBV27,NA,NA,TRBJ1-4,CAPGHPGGDSNEKLFF,TGTGCCCCTGGTCATCCGGGGGGTGATTCCAATGAAAAACTGTTTTTT
TRBV19,NA,NA,TRBJ1-5,CASSIEGTHQPQHF,TGTGCCAGTAGTATTGAGGGGACCCATCAGCCCCAGCATTTT
TRBV7-9,NA,NA,TRBJ1-4,CASSLALAEEREKLFF,TGTGCCAGCAGCTTAGCGCTAGCAGAAGAGAGGGAAAAACTGTTTTTT
TRBV7-6,NA,NA,TRBJ1-5,CASSTGFAQPQHF,TGTGCCAGCAGTACAGGGTTTGCTCAGCCCCAGCATTTT
TRBV2,NA,TRBD2,TRBJ2-3,CASNPLAGGGDTQYF,TGTGCCAGCAATCCCTTAGCGGGAGGTGGAGATACGCAGTATTTT
TRBV6-5,once,TRBD1,TRBJ2-7,CASSPQNRGDYEQYF,TGTGCCAGCAGTCCCCAGAACAGGGGGGACTACGAGCAGTACTTC
TRBV6-5,NA,TRBD1,TRBJ2-7,CASSYGRGLGEQYF,TGTGCCAGCAGTTACGGCAGGGGGCTAGGCGAGCAGTACTTC
TRBV2,NA,NA,TRBJ2-2,CASSEIRRGASHGELFF,TGTGCCAGCAGTGAAATTCGGAGGGGGGCCTCCCACGGGGAGCTGTTTTTT
TRBV20-1,NA,NA,TRBJ2-2,CSASLVRANTGELFF,TGCAGTGCTAGTCTGGTCAGGGCTAACACCGGGGAGCTGTTTTTT
TRBV29-1,NA,TRBD2,TRBJ2-2,CSVVAGVNTGELFF,TGCAGCGTTGTAGCGGGGGTGAACACCGGGGAGCTGTTTTTT
TRBV28,NA,NA,TRBJ1-5,CASSSQGSNQPQHF,TGTGCCAGCAGTTCACAGGGAAGCAATCAGCCCCAGCATTTT
TRBV7-9,NA,NA,TRBJ1-6,CASSLGSGQGSSYNSPLHF,TGTGCCAGCAGCTTAGGCTCGGGTCAGGGGAGCTCCTATAATTCACCCCTCCACTTT
TRBV28,NA,NA,TRBJ1-2,CASSLFEGGYTF,TGTGCCAGCAGTTTATTCGAAGGTGGCTACACCTTC
TRBV28,NA,NA,TRBJ2-7,CASITGTGPNEQYF,TGTGCCAGCATTACCGGGACCGGCCCCAACGAGCAGTACTTC
TRBV23-1,NA,TRBD1,TRBJ2-2,CASNRDRGSQWNTGELFF,TGCGCCAGCAACCGGGACAGGGGCTCGCAATGGAACACCGGGGAGCTGTTTTTT
TRBV5-1,NA,NA,TRBJ1-2,CASSPRLDSKDYTF,TGCGCCAGCAGCCCCCGTCTGGATTCCAAGGACTACACCTTC
TRBV28,NA,TRBD1,TRBJ1-1,CASTGQALTEAFF,TGTGCCAGCACCGGACAGGCCTTAACTGAAGCTTTCTTT
TRBV7-6,NA,TRBD1,TRBJ1-6,CASSRDSNNSPLHF,TGTGCCAGCAGCCGGGACAGCAATAATTCACCCCTCCACTTT
TRBV7-2,few,NA,TRBJ1-5,CASSLTLASNQPQHF,TGTGCCAGCAGCTTAACGCTCGCTAGCAATCAGCCCCAGCATTTT
TRBV6-5,NA,NA,TRBJ2-3,CASSYPDTQYF,TGTGCCAGCAGTTACCCAGATACGCAGTATTTT
TRBV6-5,NA,TRBD1,TRBJ1-3,CASSLQGSGNTIYF,TGTGCCAGCAGTTTACAGGGGTCAGGAAACACCATATATTTT
TRBV5-1,once,NA,TRBJ2-1,CASSIDGLSRNEQFF,TGCGCCAGCAGCATTGATGGGCTCTCTCGTAATGAGCAGTTCTTC
TRBV27,NA,NA,TRBJ2-7,CASSPRLAGVDEQYF,TGTGCCAGCAGTCCCCGCCTAGCCGGTGTTGACGAGCAGTACTTC
TRBV3-1/TRBV3-2,NA,NA,TRBJ2-2,CASTHLFPTGELFF,TGTGCCAGCACCCACTTATTCCCCACCGGGGAGCTGTTTTTT
TRBV29-1,NA,NA,TRBJ2-5,CSVLAQLQETQYF,TGCAGCGTGCTCGCACAACTACAAGAGACCCAGTACTTC
TRBV7-8,few,NA,TRBJ1-2,CASSLARSRAYGYTF,TGTGCCAGCAGCTTAGCGCGGTCCAGAGCCTATGGCTACACCTTC
TRBV4-2,NA,TRBD1,TRBJ1-1,CASSLMTGGETEAFF,TGTGCCAGCAGCCTGATGACAGGGGGCGAGACTGAAGCTTTCTTT
TRBV7-8,NA,NA,TRBJ2-1,CASSLETGPNNEQFF,TGTGCCAGCAGCTTAGAGACAGGTCCTAACAATGAGCAGTTCTTC
TRBV9,NA,NA,TRBJ1-2,CASSVGQGTYGYTF,TGTGCCAGCAGCGTAGGGCAAGGGACCTATGGCTACACCTTC
TRBV10-3,NA,NA,TRBJ1-1,CATRTLSTEAFF,TGTGCCACCCGGACTTTATCGACTGAAGCTTTCTTT
TRBV18,NA,NA,TRBJ2-5,CASSSRGYQETQYF,TGTGCCAGCTCATCCAGGGGCTACCAAGAGACCCAGTACTTC
TRBV6-5,NA,NA,TRBJ1-2,CASSYSVQINYGYTF,TGTGCCAGCAGTTACTCGGTACAGATTAACTATGGCTACACCTTC
TRBV5-1,NA,TRBD1,TRBJ2-5,CASSNRDRLQETQYF,TGCGCCAGCAGCAACCGGGACAGGCTCCAAGAGACCCAGTACTTC
TRBV7-2,NA,NA,TRBJ1-5,CASSLGTNQPQHF,TGTGCCAGCAGCTTGGGAACAAATCAGCCCCAGCATTTT
TRBV7-8,NA,TRBD2,TRBJ2-7,CASSLVRTSGFYEQYF,TGTGCCAGCAGCTTAGTCCGGACTAGCGGGTTCTACGAGCAGTACTTC
TRBV9,NA,NA,TRBJ2-3,CASSGGWGLSTDTQYF,TGTGCCAGCAGCGGGGGGTGGGGCCTTAGCACAGATACGCAGTATTTT
TRBV7-2,NA,NA,TRBJ2-7,CASSLRGYEQYF,TGTGCCAGCAGCTTACGGGGGTACGAGCAGTACTTC
TRBV7-2,NA,NA,TRBJ2-2,CASSLPPGANTGELFF,TGTGCCAGCAGCTTACCCCCAGGGGCTAACACCGGGGAGCTGTTTTTT
TRBV7-9,NA,NA,TRBJ1-1,CASSFQARNTEAFF,TGTGCCAGCAGCTTTCAGGCTAGGAACACTGAAGCTTTCTTT
TRBV7-2,NA,NA,TRBJ2-1,CASSVSAPEADEQFF,TGTGCCAGCAGTGTTAGCGCTCCGGAGGCGGATGAGCAGTTCTTC
TRBV3-1/TRBV3-2,once,NA,TRBJ2-5,CASSQETEILETQYF,TGTGCCAGCAGCCAAGAGACAGAAATTCTTGAGACCCAGTACTTC
TRBV27,NA,NA,TRBJ2-2,CASSRAGGGELFF,TGTGCCAGCAGCAGAGCGGGCGGCGGGGAGCTGTTTTTT
TRBV28,NA,TRBD1,TRBJ1-2,CASTAAGTGVGYTF,TGTGCCAGCACCGCCGCCGGGACAGGGGTTGGCTACACCTTC